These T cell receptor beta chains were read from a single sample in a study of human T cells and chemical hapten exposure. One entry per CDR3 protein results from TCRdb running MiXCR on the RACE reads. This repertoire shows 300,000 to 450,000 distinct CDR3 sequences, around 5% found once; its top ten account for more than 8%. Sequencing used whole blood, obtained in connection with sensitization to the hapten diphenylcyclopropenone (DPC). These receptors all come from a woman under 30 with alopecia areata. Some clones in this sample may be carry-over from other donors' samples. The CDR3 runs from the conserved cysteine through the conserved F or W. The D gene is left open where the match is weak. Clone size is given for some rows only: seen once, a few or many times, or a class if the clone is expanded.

TGTGCCAGCAGTTTTGGTTCGGTGGCTCCAGAGACCCAGTACTTC | CASSFGSVAPETQYF | TRBV12-3/TRBV12-4 | many | . | TRBJ2-5
TGTGCCACCAGCTCCGGGACACAGAGCAATCAGCCCCAGCATTTT | CATSSGTQSNQPQHF | TRBV15 | . | . | TRBJ1-5
TGCGCCAGCAGCCAAGTCCACCGGACCGGGGAGCTGTTTTTT | CASSQVHRTGELFF | TRBV4-1 | few | . | TRBJ2-2
TGTGCCAGCATCCCCAAGCAAGGGAACTATGGCTACACCTTC | CASIPKQGNYGYTF | TRBV6-5 | many | . | TRBJ1-2
TGCAGTGCACCACCAGGACAGGGTCATATGAACACTGAAGCTTTCTTT | CSAPPGQGHMNTEAFF | TRBV20-1 | many | TRBD1 | TRBJ1-1
TGTGCCGCCCAACCGGGACAGGGAATCCGGGAGCTGTTTTTT | CAAQPGQGIRELFF | TRBV10-3 | many | TRBD1 | TRBJ2-2
TGTGCCAGCAGAACCACCGGGACAGAAGAAAACACCATATATTTT | CASRTTGTEENTIYF | TRBV6-6 | many | TRBD1 | TRBJ1-3
TGTGCCAGCAGTCGGACAGGGGCGAACACTGAAGCTTTCTTT | CASSRTGANTEAFF | TRBV12-3/TRBV12-4 | many | TRBD1 | TRBJ1-1
TGCGCCAGCAGCCAAGTACTACTCGTCAATGAGCAGTTCTTC | CASSQVLLVNEQFF | TRBV4-3 | . | . | TRBJ2-1
TGTGCCATCAGTGAAAGGGATTCACCCCTCCACTTT | CAISERDSPLHF | TRBV10-3 | many | . | TRBJ1-6
TGCAGTGCGAGTACGGGACTAGCGGCGAACACCGGGGAGCTGTTTTTT | CSASTGLAANTGELFF | TRBV20-1 | few | TRBD2 | TRBJ2-2
TGTGCCAGCAGCTTAGGGACACGACAGTATCGGACAACTGAAGCTTTCTTT | CASSLGTRQYRTTEAFF | TRBV7-9 | many | . | TRBJ1-1
TGCGCCAGCAGTAGCCGGGAGCCCACTGAAGCTTTCTTT | CASSSREPTEAFF | TRBV5-1 | many | . | TRBJ1-1
TGCAGCGTTGTGGGACTGGAGGGCTACACCTTC | CSVVGLEGYTF | TRBV29-1 | many | . | TRBJ1-2
TGCAGTGCTAGCCTAGCGGAGGCCACAGATACGCAGTATTTT | CSASLAEATDTQYF | TRBV20-1 | few | TRBD2 | TRBJ2-3
TGTGCCAGACGCGAGGAGAACTATGGCTACACCTTC | CARREENYGYTF | TRBV2 | many | . | TRBJ1-2
TGTGCCAGCAGTTACTCAAAAACCGGGACAGAACGTTGGGCTGAAGCTTTCTTT | CASSYSKTGTERWAEAFF | TRBV6-2/TRBV6-3 | . | TRBD1 | TRBJ1-1
TGTGCCAGCAGTTACCGGCCACCCCGAAGGGAGCAGTACTTC | CASSYRPPRREQYF | TRBV6-2/TRBV6-3 | many | . | TRBJ2-7
TGTGCCAGCAGCCTCAATGGGAGGAGCTCCTACAATGAGCAGTTCTTC | CASSLNGRSSYNEQFF | TRBV7-2 | few | . | TRBJ2-1
TGTGCTAGTGGTTTGAGGGTGAAGGACACCGGGGAGCTGTTTTTT | CASGLRVKDTGELFF | TRBV12-5 | few | . | TRBJ2-2
TGCGCCAGCAGCCAGACAGGGGTGGATAAAAACACCATATATTTT | CASSQTGVDKNTIYF | TRBV5-1 | . | TRBD1 | TRBJ1-3
TGCGCCAGCAGCCAAGACCCTCCGGGGGCAGGAGGAAACACCATATATTTT | CASSQDPPGAGGNTIYF | TRBV4-3 | few | . | TRBJ1-3
TGTGCCCGTTCCGCAGGGGCAAGTAAGGACACTGAAGCTTTCTTT | CARSAGASKDTEAFF | TRBV27 | . | . | TRBJ1-1
TGCGCCGGGGGGGCCTCCTACAATGAGCAGTTCTTC | CAGGASYNEQFF | TRBV20-1 | many | TRBD2 | TRBJ2-1
TGCGCCAGCAGCTTGTTCCTAGACAGCAATGGCTACACCTTC | CASSLFLDSNGYTF | TRBV5-1 | . | . | TRBJ1-2
TGTGCCAGCAGCACCCGACAGGGGTCAGATCAGCCCCAGCATTTT | CASSTRQGSDQPQHF | TRBV7-2 | . | TRBD1 | TRBJ1-5
TGTGCCATCAGATCGAGTCGGGACGATGAAAAACTGTTTTTT | CAIRSSRDDEKLFF | TRBV10-3 | . | . | TRBJ1-4
TGTGCCAGCAGACCGAACGGGGTCAGCGCAGATACGCAGTATTTT | CASRPNGVSADTQYF | TRBV12-3/TRBV12-4 | few | . | TRBJ2-3
TGTGCCAGCAGTTCGGGACAGCCAGGCGCCTACGAGCAGTACTTC | CASSSGQPGAYEQYF | TRBV28 | many | TRBD1 | TRBJ2-7
TGTGCCAGCAGCCTCCGCGGGGTGGAGGGTACGCAGTATTTT | CASSLRGVEGTQYF | TRBV11-2 | many | . | TRBJ2-3
TGTGCCAGCAGCCAAGACCCCGGCTACGAGCAGTACTTC | CASSQDPGYEQYF | TRBV3-1 | . | . | TRBJ2-7
TGTGCCAGCAGCCGAGACGCCGACATGGGAAGGAGCACAGATACGCAGTATTTT | CASSRDADMGRSTDTQYF | TRBV12-3/TRBV12-4 | many | . | TRBJ2-3
TGTGCCAGCAGATGGGGGGGGAACACTGAAGCTTTCTTT | CASRWGGNTEAFF | TRBV12-3/TRBV12-4 | . | . | TRBJ1-1
TGCGCCAGCAGCCAAGATGCGCGGGGGGGCGGCACAGATACGCAGTATTTT | CASSQDARGGGTDTQYF | TRBV4-3 | . | TRBD2 | TRBJ2-3
TGTGCCGGAGCGAGGGGCGGGAGCACAGATACGCAGTATTTT | CAGARGGSTDTQYF | TRBV6-6 | few | . | TRBJ2-3
TGTGCCAGCAGCACAGCCCTCTACAATGAGCAGTTCTTC | CASSTALYNEQFF | TRBV7-2 | few | . | TRBJ2-1
TGCGCCAGCAGCTGGGGTGGTCTGGGCGAGCAGTACTTC | CASSWGGLGEQYF | TRBV5-1 | many | . | TRBJ2-7
TGTGCCAGCAGCTACGGGGGCCATACCTATGGCTACACCTTC | CASSYGGHTYGYTF | TRBV11-2 | . | . | TRBJ1-2
TGTGCCAGCAGGGGACAGGGGGACTATGGCTACACCTTC | CASRGQGDYGYTF | TRBV6-5 | few | TRBD1 | TRBJ1-2
TGTGCCAGCAGCTCTTTTCCGGAAGACTGGGGCGGGCATGGGGCCAACGTCCTGACTTTC | CASSSFPEDWGGHGANVLTF | TRBV7-2 | few | . | TRBJ2-6
TGTGCCAGCAGGCCTCCGGGGACAGGGTGGTATGAGCAGTTCTTC | CASRPPGTGWYEQFF | TRBV6-2/TRBV6-3 | few | TRBD1 | TRBJ2-1